A selection of T cell receptor beta chains follows, all from one sample in a study of cytomegalovirus exposure and HLA in healthy donors. Clones were read by immunoSEQ multiplex PCR, and TCRdb kept only the in-frame ones, dropping some. This table holds some 73,000 clones, 70% to 90% found once. The specimen sequenced was PBMCs. Receptors originate from a young woman in good health and CMV-seropositive. The CDR3 runs from the conserved cysteine through the conserved F or W. The order of the fields is clone size, V gene, D gene, CDR3 length, J gene, CDR3 DNA, CDR3 protein. A D gene is named only where the DNA matches it firmly. Rows give clone size only sometimes, using once, few, many, or a class for an expanded clone.

once	TRBV25-1	TRBD1	16	TRBJ1-1	TGTGCCAGCAGTGAACGGAGGTCAGGGGGCGCGGCTGAAGCTTTCTTT	CASSERRSGGAAEAFF
NA	TRBV11-2	TRBD1	14	TRBJ2-2	TGTGCCAGCACCGGGACAGAGAACACCGGGGAGCTGTTTTTT	CASTGTENTGELFF
NA	TRBV5-4	TRBD1	15	TRBJ2-3	TGTGCCAGCAGCTCCGGACAGGTTAATCCTGATACGCAGTATTTT	CASSSGQVNPDTQYF
NA	TRBV9	TRBD1	12	TRBJ2-1	TGTGCCAGCAGCCCCAGGGGGCCTGAGCAGTTCTTC	CASSPRGPEQFF
NA	TRBV19	NA	12	TRBJ2-7	TGTTCGCAGAAACTCAGGGAAGGCGAGCAGTACTTC	CSQKLREGEQYF
NA	TRBV27	TRBD1	17	TRBJ1-1	TGTGCCAGCAGTTGGACAGGGGACTCGGCGATGAACACTGAAGCTTTCTTT	CASSWTGDSAMNTEAFF
once	TRBV4-1	NA	14	TRBJ2-2	TGCGCCAGCAGCCAAGCTCACTCCACCGGGGAGCTGTTTTTT	CASSQAHSTGELFF
NA	TRBV6-4	NA	14	TRBJ2-3	TGTGCCAGCAGCGGGAGCGCTAGCACAGATACGCAGTATTTT	CASSGSASTDTQYF
NA	TRBV28	NA	15	TRBJ1-2	TGTGCCAGCAGTAGGGGGGGAGACAGAATCTATGGCTACACCTTC	CASSRGGDRIYGYTF
NA	TRBV30	NA	17	TRBJ2-1	TGTGCCTGGAGTGTAGGCCCTGGGGGGGGCCCTTACAATGAGCAGTTCTTC	CAWSVGPGGGPYNEQFF
NA	TRBV5-6	NA	14	TRBJ2-7	TGTGCCAGCAGCTTGGGTTCCGCTACCTACGAGCAGTACTTC	CASSLGSATYEQYF
NA	TRBV5-5	TRBD2	17	TRBJ2-7	TGTGCCAGCAGCTTGGTCCATAGCGGGAGGGCGCCCTACGAGCAGTACTTC	CASSLVHSGRAPYEQYF
NA	TRBV5-6	NA	14	TRBJ1-4	TGTGCCAGCAGTCGTCAGTCGATTAATGAAAAACTGTTTTTT	CASSRQSINEKLFF
NA	TRBV4-3	TRBD2	15	TRBJ2-3	TGCGCCAGCAGCCAACGGGGGGGCGTCACAGATACGCAGTATTTT	CASSQRGGVTDTQYF
NA	TRBV7-6	NA	16	TRBJ2-3	TGTGCCAGCAGCTTAGCCTATCGAGGTGACACAGATACGCAGTATTTT	CASSLAYRGDTDTQYF
NA	TRBV4-1	TRBD2	15	TRBJ2-5	TGCGCCAGCAGCCAAGGTCGGGGAGGGCAAGAGACCCAGTACTTC	CASSQGRGGQETQYF
NA	TRBV7-9	TRBD2	16	TRBJ2-7	TGTGCCAGCAGCTTAGGACCGGGACTAGCGGACTACGAGCAGTACTTC	CASSLGPGLADYEQYF
NA	TRBV13	NA	13	TRBJ1-5	TGTGCCAGCAGCTTAGGATGGCGGGAGCCCCAGCATTTT	CASSLGWREPQHF
NA	TRBV4-3	NA	13	TRBJ1-2	TGCGCCAGCAGCCCCCCCGGGAGGGATGGCTACACCTTC	CASSPPGRDGYTF
NA	TRBV30	NA	12	TRBJ2-5	TGTGCCTGGGGTACAGGAGTGCGGACCCAGTACTTC	CAWGTGVRTQYF
NA	TRBV2	NA	15	TRBJ1-2	TGTGCCAGCAGTAAGGCCGGCCCCGTTCCAGGGGGCTACACCTTC	CASSKAGPVPGGYTF
NA	TRBV6-4	TRBD1	15	TRBJ2-3	TGTGCCAGCAGTGACTCGATCGACAGGGCAGATACGCAGTATTTT	CASSDSIDRADTQYF
NA	TRBV4-1	TRBD1	15	TRBJ2-7	TGCGCCAGCAGAGAAGTCGGGACAGGTTCGTACGAGCAGTACTTC	CASREVGTGSYEQYF
NA	TRBV7-2	NA	12	TRBJ1-1	TGTGCCAGCAGCGTCCCGGGCACTGAAGCTTTCTTT	CASSVPGTEAFF
NA	TRBV7-6	TRBD2	19	TRBJ2-1	TGTGCCAGCAGCTTAGACGCGTCCTATAGCGGGAGATCCCGTAATGAGCAGTTCTTC	CASSLDASYSGRSRNEQFF
few	TRBV6-4	TRBD1	16	TRBJ1-1	TGTGCCAGCAAGTCCGGGACAGGGGACATGAACACTGAAGCTTTCTTT	CASKSGTGDMNTEAFF
NA	TRBV28	NA	11	TRBJ1-5	TGTGCCAGCAATCAGAATCAGCCCCAGCATTTT	CASNQNQPQHF
NA	TRBV29-1	NA	14	TRBJ2-1	TGCAGCGTCGAGGGACACCACTCCTACAATGAGCAGTTCTTC	CSVEGHHSYNEQFF
few	TRBV6-4	TRBD1	14	TRBJ2-1	TGTGCCAGCAGTGACTCAGAGGGGGCGGCGAGGCAGTTCTTC	CASSDSEGAARQFF
NA	TRBV28	NA	12	TRBJ2-7	TGTGCCAGCAGTCTAAACTCCTACGAGCAGTACTTC	CASSLNSYEQYF
NA	TRBV28	NA	14	TRBJ2-2	TGTGCCAGCAGTCTCGGGACACACACCGGGGAGCTGTTTTTT	CASSLGTHTGELFF
NA	TRBV27	NA	12	TRBJ2-7	TGTGCCAGCAGTTTAGGTCAGTCCGAGCAGTACTTC	CASSLGQSEQYF
NA	TRBV10-3	NA	14	TRBJ1-2	TGTGCCATCAGTGAGTCGCAGGGTTTCTATGGCTACACCTTC	CAISESQGFYGYTF
NA	TRBV9	TRBD2	17	TRBJ2-1	TGTGCCAGCAGCGTAGCAATGGGACTAGCGGGATACAATGAGCAGTTCTTC	CASSVAMGLAGYNEQFF
NA	TRBV13	NA	13	TRBJ1-1	TGTGCCAGCACGGACAGCTCGAACACTGAAGCTTTCTTT	CASTDSSNTEAFF
NA	TRBV27	TRBD2	13	TRBJ2-7	TGTGCCAGCAGTCCGGGACTAAACTACGAGCAGTACTTC	CASSPGLNYEQYF
NA	TRBV27	NA	18	TRBJ2-6	TGTGCCAGCAGTTTAAGACCGGGGGTAGTACCTGGGGCCAACGTCCTGACTTTC	CASSLRPGVVPGANVLTF
once	TRBV7-8	NA	18	TRBJ2-7	TGTGCCAGCAGCCTTAAGACTAGTTCCCCTGTTGGGGTTTACGAGCAGTACTTC	CASSLKTSSPVGVYEQYF
NA	TRBV11-3	TRBD2	15	TRBJ2-5	TGTGCCAGCAGCAAAGGGACTAGCGGGCAAGAGACCCAGTACTTC	CASSKGTSGQETQYF
NA	TRBV7-2	NA	15	TRBJ2-7	TGTGCCAGCAGCCCACAGGGAAGGAGCTCCTACGAGCAGTACTTC	CASSPQGRSSYEQYF
NA	TRBV7-6	TRBD2	19	TRBJ2-3	TGTGCCAGCAGCTTAGTCATTGTGGGGACTAGCGGGCCCACAGATACGCAGTATTTT	CASSLVIVGTSGPTDTQYF
NA	TRBV11-2	TRBD2	16	TRBJ2-1	TGTGCCAGCAGCTTAGGTCCCAGCGGGGGGGCGAATGAGCAGTTCTTC	CASSLGPSGGANEQFF
NA	TRBV30	NA	13	TRBJ1-1	TGTGCCTGGAGTGTTTCAGGGGCTCACAAAGCTTTCTTT	CAWSVSGAHKAFF
NA	TRBV19	NA	16	TRBJ1-3	TGTGCCAGTAGTATGAACCCCCAGTCGCGGGGAAACACCATATATTTT	CASSMNPQSRGNTIYF
once	TRBV7-6	NA	16	TRBJ2-2	TGTGCCAGCAGCTTAGTTGGCGGGGGCCAGAGCGGGGAGCTGTTTTTT	CASSLVGGGQSGELFF
few	TRBV2	NA	17	TRBJ2-1	TGTGCCAGCAGTGAATCCGGCGTCTGGGCGGGTCACAATGAGCAGTTCTTC	CASSESGVWAGHNEQFF
NA	TRBV5-5	TRBD2	14	TRBJ2-7	TGTGCCAGCAGCTTGGGACTAGCTTATGGCGAGCAGTACTTC	CASSLGLAYGEQYF
NA	TRBV18	NA	16	TRBJ1-1	TGTGCCAGCTCACCATACGCCCGCCTAGGACAGCCCGAAGCTTTCTTT	CASSPYARLGQPEAFF
NA	TRBV11-2	NA	15	TRBJ2-3	TGTGCCAGCAGCTTAAGGGGTCTCAGCACAGATACGCAGTATTTT	CASSLRGLSTDTQYF
NA	TRBV9	TRBD1	15	TRBJ2-1	TGTGCCAGCAGCGTACGACAGGGATTGGGCAATGAGCAGTTCTTC	CASSVRQGLGNEQFF
NA	TRBV7-9	NA	13	TRBJ2-7	TGTGCCAGCAGCTTACACAGAAACTACGAGCAGTACTTC	CASSLHRNYEQYF
NA	TRBV9	TRBD1	15	TRBJ1-1	TGTGCCAGCAGCCAATCCGGACAGGGGAACACTGAAGCTTTCTTT	CASSQSGQGNTEAFF